A single TCR beta chain is shown here with its context. Its specificity is unknown. The genes are named according to mouse. This sample was taken from a study of CD8+ T cells in alopecia areata. For the study at large: Female C3H/HeJ recipients aged roughly 6-10 weeks got skin from C3H/HeJ graft donors aged about 6-13 months that had spontaneous alopecia. Regarding the study as a whole: Normal skin contains resident alphabeta T cells, and these are also sequenced in scalp samples. Elevated clonality characterized lesional scalp relative to normal scalp, particularly in alopecia totalis/universalis.

cDNA prepared by RNA extraction and subsequent reverse transcription served as the template for sequencing. Profiling relied on immunoSEQ multiplex PCR, and the TCRdb table lists in-frame clones only, not all of them. In total the sample includes 200,000 to 300,000 clones, none of them seen once. Cells from pooled cutaneous lymph nodes were sorted by CD4, CD8alpha, NKG2D, NKG2ACE and other markers. Sequenced: CD4+ T cells sorted from a lymph node. The TCR comes from a C3H/HeJ mouse with alopecia areata. The mouse strain carries the MHC haplotype H2-k.

CDR3 DNA, as far as it was read: TGTGCCAGCAGCCAAACAGGGGTGGAT. As protein: CASSQTGVD. In full, the CDR3 reads CASSQTGVDEQYF. The gene calls are TRBV5 and TRBJ2-7, with 7 bases identical to TRBD1. The read comes to an end 4 residues before the CDR3 does, leaving the germline J gene to fill in the end. The CDR3 is made up of 13 amino acids. Germline V lookup: CDR1 LGHNA, CDR2 YNLKQL (reference sequence).